This is a list of T cell receptor beta chains from one sample in a study of T cells in Graves' hyperthyroidism and ophthalmopathy. TCRdb reprocessed the multiplex PCR reads via MiXCR and lists one record per CDR3 protein. The repertoire consists of about 700,000 distinct CDR3 sequences, with approximately 42% occurring once and the leading ten covering roughly 6.5%. The sample comprised peripheral blood or thyroid tissue (not recorded which). Receptor source: an adult man with Graves' disease, either hyperthyroidism or ophthalmopathy (not recorded which). Both conserved end residues are part of each CDR3. A D gene is named only where the DNA matches it firmly. Expanded clones are given a class, and other clones once, few, many or no size at all.

TRBV25-1	NA	TRBD1	TRBJ1-4	TGTGCCAGCAGCTTACAGGGGATGGCTAATGAAAAACTGTTTTTT	CASSLQGMANEKLFF
TRBV5-1	NA	TRBD1	TRBJ1-1	TGCGCCAGCAGCTTGCGGGACAGGGATGGCTCTGAAGCTTTCTTT	CASSLRDRDGSEAFF
TRBV7-9	few	NA	TRBJ1-5	TGTGCCAGCAGCCAGATAACTAGCAATCAGCCCCAGCATTTT	CASSQITSNQPQHF
TRBV12-3/TRBV12-4	NA	TRBD2	TRBJ2-7	TGTGCCAGCAGCCCTAGCGGTGCATCCTACGAGCAGTACTTC	CASSPSGASYEQYF
TRBV29-1	many	NA	TRBJ1-1	TGCAGCGTTAGGTCAGGGACGAACACTGAAGCTTTCTTT	CSVRSGTNTEAFF
TRBV19	many	NA	TRBJ1-5	TGTGCCAGTAGTCGGGCCAGCAATCAGCCCCAGCATTTT	CASSRASNQPQHF
TRBV7-9	many	NA	TRBJ2-5	TGTGCCAGCAGCTTTAGAGGCGGACAAGAGACCCAGTACTTC	CASSFRGGQETQYF
TRBV7-9	few	NA	TRBJ1-2	TGTGCCAGCAGTCCCCACTTAGACTATGGCTACACCTTC	CASSPHLDYGYTF
TRBV10-3	few	NA	TRBJ1-1	TGTGCCATCAGTGAGTCAGGGCTCATGATCACTGAAGCTTTCTTT	CAISESGLMITEAFF
TRBV2	many	NA	TRBJ1-5	TGTGCCAGCAGTTTGTTCGCAGGTCAGCCCCAGCATTTT	CASSLFAGQPQHF
TRBV11-2	NA	NA	TRBJ2-5	TGTGCCAGCAGCTGGGGACTGGGAGCGGAGACCCAGTACTTC	CASSWGLGAETQYF
TRBV7-8	NA	TRBD2	TRBJ2-2	TGTGCCAGCAGCTTAAGGCTTATAGCGGGGGGCACGAACACCGGGGAGCTGTTTTTT	CASSLRLIAGGTNTGELFF
TRBV2	many	NA	TRBJ1-2	TGTGCCAGCGGTGAGACAGGTTTCGGGTATGGCTACACCTTC	CASGETGFGYGYTF
TRBV6-6	few	NA	TRBJ2-5	TGTGCCAGCAGTGACGCCCCAGCTAATCGAGAGACCCAGTACTTC	CASSDAPANRETQYF
TRBV10-2	NA	NA	TRBJ1-6	TGCGCCAGCAGCCTGGGACTAGCGGGGGGAAACTCCTATAATTCACCCCTCCACTTT	CASSLGLAGGNSYNSPLHF
TRBV14	many	NA	TRBJ2-7	TGTGCCAGCAGCCAAGCTCCCCTTAGCGACGAGCAGTACTTC	CASSQAPLSDEQYF
TRBV20-1	many	TRBD1	TRBJ2-7	TGCAGTGCGGGGACAGCCTACGAGCAGTACTTC	CSAGTAYEQYF
TRBV29-1	NA	TRBD1	TRBJ1-5	TGCAGCGTAGCCGGGACAGGGAGGTCTTATCAGCCCCAGCATTTT	CSVAGTGRSYQPQHF
TRBV19	NA	NA	TRBJ1-3	TGTGCCAGTAGTATAGAGCGGAGCTCTGGAAACACCATGTATTTT	CASSIERSSGNTMYF
TRBV9	many	NA	TRBJ1-2	TGTGCCAGCAGCGTAGCGCGGGGGCAGGGCGTTAGTGGCTACACCTTC	CASSVARGQGVSGYTF
TRBV2	many	NA	TRBJ2-7	TGTGCCAGCCAGGGGGGGCTCTACGAGCAGTACTTC	CASQGGLYEQYF
TRBV5-1	few	TRBD1	TRBJ1-1	TGCGCCAGCAGACCGACAGGGAAGGACACTGAAGCTTTCTTT	CASRPTGKDTEAFF
TRBV19	many	TRBD1	TRBJ1-5	TGTGCCAGTAGTAGGGACAGGGTCGGCAATCAGCCCCAGCATTTT	CASSRDRVGNQPQHF
TRBV29-1	NA	NA	TRBJ1-2	TGCAGCGGAGAAGAGCCCGGGGGTCGCTATGGCTACACCTTC	CSGEEPGGRYGYTF
TRBV20-1	NA	NA	TRBJ2-7	TGCAGTGCTAGAGTTGCCGGAGCCGAGCAGTACTTC	CSARVAGAEQYF
TRBV10-3	many	NA	TRBJ1-6	TGTGCCATCAGTGAGTCGGCAGGGGCGATATCACCCCTCCACTTT	CAISESAGAISPLHF
TRBV13	NA	TRBD1	TRBJ2-7	TGTGCCAGCAGCTTACCCAGGGACAGGGCAAAAGAGCAGTACTTC	CASSLPRDRAKEQYF
TRBV11-2	many	NA	TRBJ1-3	TGTGCCAGCAGCCCGATATATGGAAACACCATATATTTT	CASSPIYGNTIYF
TRBV7-9	NA	NA	TRBJ1-1	TGTGCCAGCAGCTTGCACAGGGAAAGAACTGAAGCTTTCTTT	CASSLHRERTEAFF
TRBV2	NA	NA	TRBJ1-2	TGTGCCTGGAGGGCAGGGTTATATTATGGCTACACCTTC	CAWRAGLYYGYTF
TRBV10-3	NA	NA	TRBJ1-5	TGTGCCAGCAGTGACTCGAGGGGGGGTGGCAATCAGCCCCAGCATTTT	CASSDSRGGGNQPQHF
TRBV6-6	NA	NA	TRBJ2-7	TGTGCCAGCAGTGAATGGATCCAGGGCTCCTACGAGCAGTACTTC	CASSEWIQGSYEQYF
TRBV7-9	NA	NA	TRBJ1-3	TGTGCCAGCAGCTTAGTGGCAGGGGCTGGAAACACCATATATTTT	CASSLVAGAGNTIYF
TRBV2	many	NA	TRBJ1-2	TGTGCCAGCAGTGAACGGGGTGTCTATGGCTACACCTTC	CASSERGVYGYTF
TRBV10-2	many	NA	TRBJ1-5	TGCGCCAGCAGTGACGCCATTTCATTCCCCCAGCATTTT	CASSDAISFPQHF
TRBV6-6	few	TRBD1	TRBJ2-7	TGTGCCAGCAGTGAGGGACAGGGGACGCACGAGCAGTACTTC	CASSEGQGTHEQYF
TRBV12-3/TRBV12-4	few	NA	TRBJ1-1	TGTGCCGTCCACGGGATGAACACTGAAGCTTTCTTT	CAVHGMNTEAFF
TRBV2	few	TRBD1	TRBJ2-7	TGTGCCAGCAGTGAAATGGAAGGGACAGGCCTGTTCTACGAGCAGTACTTC	CASSEMEGTGLFYEQYF
TRBV5-1	many	NA	TRBJ1-1	TGTGCCAGCAGCCCCGGGAACACTGAAGCTTTCTTT	CASSPGNTEAFF
TRBV29-1	NA	NA	TRBJ1-4	TGCAGCGTTGAAATGGACAATGTGGAACTGTTTTTT	CSVEMDNVELFF
TRBV6-6	NA	TRBD1	TRBJ1-2	TGTGCCAGCAGGGAGGACAGGGGCTATGGCTACACCTTC	CASREDRGYGYTF
TRBV24-1	few	NA	TRBJ1-1	TGTGCCACCGGGCTGCGTGGGGTGAACACTGAAGCTTTCTTT	CATGLRGVNTEAFF
TRBV7-4	NA	TRBD2	TRBJ2-7	TGTGCCAGCAGCTTTGAGGGAGGGGAAGAGCAGTACTTC	CASSFEGGEEQYF
TRBV20-1	NA	NA	TRBJ1-2	TGCAGTGCTAGTCTCGGGGGCTATGGCTACACCTTC	CSASLGGYGYTF
TRBV19	NA	NA	TRBJ1-1	TGTGCCAGTAATGTACAGACGAACACTGAAGCTTTCTTT	CASNVQTNTEAFF
TRBV2	many	TRBD1	TRBJ2-7	TGTGCCAGCCTACTGACAGGGGCTGGCGAGCAGTACTTC	CASLLTGAGEQYF
TRBV5-5	NA	NA	TRBJ1-1	TGTGCCAGCAGCTTGCGCCCAGGTGAAGCTTTCTTT	CASSLRPGEAFF
TRBV2	NA	NA	TRBJ2-5	TGTGCCAGCAGTGAAAGTCTAGCAGGGCTAGAGACCCAGTACTTC	CASSESLAGLETQYF
TRBV10-2	few	NA	TRBJ1-6	TGTGCCAGCAGTTACTCGGACCAAGGATCACCCCTCCACTTT	CASSYSDQGSPLHF
TRBV7-2	NA	NA	TRBJ1-5	TGTGCCAGCAGCCAAACGGGGCAAAATCAGCCCCAGCATTTT	CASSQTGQNQPQHF
TRBV7-8	many	TRBD1	TRBJ1-2	TGTGCCAGCAGCTTATCAGCCACAGGGGGGAATTATGGCTACACCTTC	CASSLSATGGNYGYTF
TRBV5-1	few	TRBD1	TRBJ1-5	TGCGCCAGCAGCTTGTCAGGGGGAGCCGATCAGCCCCAGCATTTT	CASSLSGGADQPQHF